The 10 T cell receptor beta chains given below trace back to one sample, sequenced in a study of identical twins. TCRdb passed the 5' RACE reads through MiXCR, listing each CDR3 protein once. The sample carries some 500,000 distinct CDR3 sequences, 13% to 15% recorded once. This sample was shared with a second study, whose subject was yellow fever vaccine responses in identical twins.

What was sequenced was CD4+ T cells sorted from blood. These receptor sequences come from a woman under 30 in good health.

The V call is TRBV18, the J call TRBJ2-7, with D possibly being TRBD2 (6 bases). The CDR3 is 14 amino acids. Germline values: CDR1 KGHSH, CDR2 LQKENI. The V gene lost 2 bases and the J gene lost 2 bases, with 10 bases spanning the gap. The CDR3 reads CASSPAGLAYEQYF. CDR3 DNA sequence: TGTGCCAGCTCACCAGCGGGGCTTGCCTACGAGCAGTACTTC.

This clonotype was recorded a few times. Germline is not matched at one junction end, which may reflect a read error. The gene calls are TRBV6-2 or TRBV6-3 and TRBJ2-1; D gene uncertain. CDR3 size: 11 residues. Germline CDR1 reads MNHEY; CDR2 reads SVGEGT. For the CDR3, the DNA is TGTGCCAGCAGTAACTCGGCTGGGCAGTTCTTC. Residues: CASSNSAGQFF.

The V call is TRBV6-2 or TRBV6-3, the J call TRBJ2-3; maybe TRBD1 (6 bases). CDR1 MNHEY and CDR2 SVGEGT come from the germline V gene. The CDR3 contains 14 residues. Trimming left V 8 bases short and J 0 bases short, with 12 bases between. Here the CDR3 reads CASLLRGSTDTQYF. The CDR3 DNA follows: TGTGCCAGCTTACTCAGGGGCAGCACAGATACGCAGTATTTT.

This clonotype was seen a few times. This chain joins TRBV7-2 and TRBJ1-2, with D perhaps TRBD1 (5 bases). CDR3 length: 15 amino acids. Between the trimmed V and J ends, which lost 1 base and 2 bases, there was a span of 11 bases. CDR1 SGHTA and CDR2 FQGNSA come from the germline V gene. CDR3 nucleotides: TGTGCCAGCAGCTTAGGGACACACCCCAACTATGGCTACACCTTC. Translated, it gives CASSLGTHPNYGYTF.

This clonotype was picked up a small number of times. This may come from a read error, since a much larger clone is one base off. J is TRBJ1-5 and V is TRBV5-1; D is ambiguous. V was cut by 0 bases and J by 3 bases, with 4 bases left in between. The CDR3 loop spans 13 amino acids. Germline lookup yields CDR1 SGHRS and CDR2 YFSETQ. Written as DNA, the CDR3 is TGCGCCAGCAGCTTGGACAACAATCAGCCCCAGCATTTT. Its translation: CASSLDNNQPQHF.

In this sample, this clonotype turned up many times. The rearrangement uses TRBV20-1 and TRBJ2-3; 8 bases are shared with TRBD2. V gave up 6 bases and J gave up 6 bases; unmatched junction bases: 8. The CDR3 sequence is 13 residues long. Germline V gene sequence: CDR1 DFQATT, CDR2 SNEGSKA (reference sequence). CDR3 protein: CSAIGGGPDTQYF. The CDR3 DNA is TGCAGTGCAATCGGCGGGGGGCCGGATACGCAGTATTTT.

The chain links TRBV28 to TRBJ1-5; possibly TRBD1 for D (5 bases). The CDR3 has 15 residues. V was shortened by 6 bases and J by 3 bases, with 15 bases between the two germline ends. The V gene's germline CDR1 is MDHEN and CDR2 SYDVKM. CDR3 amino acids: CASRNQGIYNQPQHF. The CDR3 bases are TGTGCCAGCAGGAATCAGGGAATTTACAATCAGCCCCAGCATTTT.

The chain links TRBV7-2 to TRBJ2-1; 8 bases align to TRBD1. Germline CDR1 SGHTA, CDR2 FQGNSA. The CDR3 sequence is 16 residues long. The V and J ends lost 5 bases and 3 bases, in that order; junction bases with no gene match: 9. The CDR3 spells CASSKPGGGFYNEQFF. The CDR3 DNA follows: TGTGCCAGCAGCAAACCAGGGGGCGGTTTCTACAATGAGCAGTTCTTC.

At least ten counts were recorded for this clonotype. As DNA, the CDR3 is TGTGCCATCAGTGAGTCAAGAGGGGAGTACAATGAGCAGTTCTTC. Translating it yields CAISESRGEYNEQFF. The chain employs TRBV10-3 and TRBJ2-1; TRBD1 or TRBD2 may be the D gene (5 bases each). The CDR3 has 15 residues. V shed 0 bases and J shed 4 bases, with 10 bases lying between them. Germline V lookup: CDR1 ENHRY, CDR2 SYGVKD.

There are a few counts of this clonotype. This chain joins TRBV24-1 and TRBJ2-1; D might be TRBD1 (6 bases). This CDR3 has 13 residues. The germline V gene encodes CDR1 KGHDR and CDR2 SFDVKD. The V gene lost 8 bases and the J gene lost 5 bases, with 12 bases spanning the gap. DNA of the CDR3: TGTGCCACCACCAGGGGAAGAGACAATGAGCAGTTCTTC. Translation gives CATTRGRDNEQFF.